A selection of T cell receptor beta chains follows, all from one sample in a study of blood T cell repertoires in COVID-19. Sequenced by immunoSEQ multiplex PCR; TCRdb stores in-frame clones only, minus some. The sample carries 440,000 or so clones, approximately 89% recorded once. Sequencing input: peripheral blood. Source of these receptors: a woman aged 40-49 years with COVID-19, enrolled during active disease. The CDR3 runs from the conserved cysteine through the conserved F or W. The order of the fields is clone size, V gene, CDR3 protein. Clone sizes are given selectively: once, few, many, or a class where the clone is expanded.

- TRBV7-9 CASRTYTEAFF
- TRBV7-9 CASSPGTEAFF
- TRBV3-1/TRBV3-2 CASSQRAGNTIYF
- TRBV14 CASTSLRKVEAFF
- TRBV5-4 CASSLDENYGYTF
- TRBV6-4 CASSDPNTGELFF
- TRBV19 CASTQGPGQPNYGYTF
- TRBV27 CASSFSADMRLITEAFF
once TRBV27 CASADRATNEKLFF
- TRBV18 CASSPEWNTEAFF
- TRBV10-3 CAISLGVVAGDTDTQYF
- TRBV28 CASSTGYQPQHF
- TRBV19 CASSIGVIDSPLHF
- TRBV7-8 CASSLGLAGAKSYEQYF
once TRBV7-2 CASSSTRGQGNSPLHF
- TRBV28 CACTKAGGRGNTEAFF
- TRBV7-2 CASSLLRSGNTIYF
once TRBV19 CASRRTMNTEAFF
- TRBV15 CATSWPAGTNGYTF
once TRBV11-2 CASSSVPPNSPLHF
- TRBV6-2/TRBV6-3 CASSYSRTTNEKLFF
once TRBV6-2/TRBV6-3 CASSYPMSGTGAAEQYF
- TRBV19 CASTIEGGFYNEQFF
- TRBV7-2 CASSLDRGTEAFF
- TRBV19 CASSTRGGISGNTIYF
- TRBV9 CASSVGQGLTGELFF
- TRBV5-1 CASSLFVGGPLRTEAFF
- TRBV12-3/TRBV12-4 CASRGAGNSPLHF
- TRBV6-2/TRBV6-3 CASSLDNRNTGELFF
- TRBV6-2/TRBV6-3 CASSPSSGYQPQHF
once TRBV7-8 CASRTRGRKETQYF
- TRBV9 CASSVGGSANYGYTF
- TRBV15 CATSREIRPDWFNPPAKNIQYF
- TRBV19 CASRKDSLKGNQPQHF
- TRBV28 CASRIQGSNQPQHF
- TRBV15 CATSRDLSGEAFF
- TRBV27 CASSLNPQGGNYGYTF
few TRBV9 CASSVGEPYEQYF
- TRBV30 CAWSITGGRRYEKLFF
- TRBV11-2 CASSLDRGSDTQYF
- TRBV5-4 CASSPKTSGITGELFF
once TRBV9 CASSPPGGADNSPLHF
- TRBV30 CAWSVLGGISNTEAFF
- TRBV3-1/TRBV3-2 CASSQDRGQKGSPLHF